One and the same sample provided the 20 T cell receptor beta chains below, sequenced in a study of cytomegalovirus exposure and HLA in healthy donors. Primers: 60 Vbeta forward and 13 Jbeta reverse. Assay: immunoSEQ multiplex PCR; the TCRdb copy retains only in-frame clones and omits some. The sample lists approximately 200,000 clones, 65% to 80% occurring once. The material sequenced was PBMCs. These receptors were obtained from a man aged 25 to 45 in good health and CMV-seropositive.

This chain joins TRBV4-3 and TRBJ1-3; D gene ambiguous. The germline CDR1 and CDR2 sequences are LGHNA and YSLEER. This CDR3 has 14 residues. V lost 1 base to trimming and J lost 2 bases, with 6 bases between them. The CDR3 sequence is CASSQGGTGNTIYF. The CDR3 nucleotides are TGCGCCAGCAGCCAAGGAGGGACTGGAAACACCATATATTTT.

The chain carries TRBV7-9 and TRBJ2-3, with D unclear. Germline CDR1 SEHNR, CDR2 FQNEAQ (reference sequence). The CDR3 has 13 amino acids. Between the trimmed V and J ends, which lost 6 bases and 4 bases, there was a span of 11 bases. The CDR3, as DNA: TGTGCCAGCAGGCTCATCGGGTCAGATACGCAGTATTTT. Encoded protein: CASRLIGSDTQYF.

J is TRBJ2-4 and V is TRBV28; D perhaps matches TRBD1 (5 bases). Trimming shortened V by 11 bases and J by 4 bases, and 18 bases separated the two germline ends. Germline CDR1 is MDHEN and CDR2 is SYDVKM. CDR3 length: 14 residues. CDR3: CARRSDKLKNIQYF. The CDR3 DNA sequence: TGTGCCCGGCGGTCGGACAAATTAAAAAACATTCAGTACTTC.

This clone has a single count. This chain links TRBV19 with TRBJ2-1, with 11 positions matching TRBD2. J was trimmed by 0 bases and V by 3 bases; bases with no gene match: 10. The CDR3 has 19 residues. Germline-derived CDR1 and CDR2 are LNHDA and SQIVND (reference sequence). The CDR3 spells CASSIPRTSGRSSYNEQFF. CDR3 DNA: TGTGCCAGTAGTATCCCGCGGACTAGCGGGCGAAGCTCCTACAATGAGCAGTTCTTC.

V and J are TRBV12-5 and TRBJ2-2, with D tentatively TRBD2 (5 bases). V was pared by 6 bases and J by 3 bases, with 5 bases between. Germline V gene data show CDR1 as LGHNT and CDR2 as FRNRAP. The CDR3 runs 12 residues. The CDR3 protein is CASGRDTGELFF. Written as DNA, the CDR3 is TGTGCTAGTGGGCGGGACACCGGGGAGCTGTTTTTT.

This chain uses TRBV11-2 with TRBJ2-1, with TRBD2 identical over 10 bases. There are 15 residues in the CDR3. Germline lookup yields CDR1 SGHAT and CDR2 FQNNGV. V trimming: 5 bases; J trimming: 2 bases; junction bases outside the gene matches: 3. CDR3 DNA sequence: TGTGCCAGCAGCCCCGGGACTAGCGCCTACAATGAGCAGTTCTTC. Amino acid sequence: CASSPGTSAYNEQFF.

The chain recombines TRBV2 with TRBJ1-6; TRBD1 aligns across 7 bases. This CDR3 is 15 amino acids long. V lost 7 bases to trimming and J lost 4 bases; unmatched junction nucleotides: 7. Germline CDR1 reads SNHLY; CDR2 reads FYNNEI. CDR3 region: CASNRDSGYNSPLHF. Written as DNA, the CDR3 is TGTGCCAGCAATCGGGACAGCGGATATAATTCACCCCTCCACTTT.

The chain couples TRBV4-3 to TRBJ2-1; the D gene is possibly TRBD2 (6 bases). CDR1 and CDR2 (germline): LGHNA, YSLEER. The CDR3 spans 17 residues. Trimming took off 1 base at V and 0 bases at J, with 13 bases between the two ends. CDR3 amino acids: CASSQGSGGSSYNEQFF. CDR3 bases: TGCGCCAGCAGCCAAGGCTCTGGGGGGAGCTCCTACAATGAGCAGTTCTTC.

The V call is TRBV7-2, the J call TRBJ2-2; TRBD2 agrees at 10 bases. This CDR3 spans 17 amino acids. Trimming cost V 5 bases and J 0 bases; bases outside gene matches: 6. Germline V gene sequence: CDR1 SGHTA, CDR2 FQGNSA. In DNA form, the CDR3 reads TGTGCCAGCAGCCCAGGACTAGCGGTAACGAACACCGGGGAGCTGTTTTTT. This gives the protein CASSPGLAVTNTGELFF.

The CDR3 DNA reads TGTGCTAGCGGTGGACAGGGCCTCTCTGGGGCCAACGTCCTGACTTTC. Translated, it gives CASGGQGLSGANVLTF. V usage is TRBV7-7 and J usage is TRBJ2-6; TRBD1 aligns across 8 bases. CDR3 size: 16 residues. The germline gives CDR1 SSHAT, CDR2 FNYEAQ (reference sequence).

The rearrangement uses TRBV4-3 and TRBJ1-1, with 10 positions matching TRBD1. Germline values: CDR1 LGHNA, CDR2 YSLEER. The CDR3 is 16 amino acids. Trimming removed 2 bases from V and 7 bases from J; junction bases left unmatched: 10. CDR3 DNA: TGCGCCAGCAGCCAACTCCCCGACAGGGGGCTGGATGAAGCTTTCTTT. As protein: CASSQLPDRGLDEAFF.

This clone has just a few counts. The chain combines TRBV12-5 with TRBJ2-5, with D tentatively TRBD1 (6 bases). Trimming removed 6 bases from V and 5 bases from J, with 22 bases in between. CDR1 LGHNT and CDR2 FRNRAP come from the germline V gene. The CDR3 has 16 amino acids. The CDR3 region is CASGPPDSDLWETQYF. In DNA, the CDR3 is TGTGCTAGTGGCCCTCCGGACAGCGATCTGTGGGAGACCCAGTACTTC.

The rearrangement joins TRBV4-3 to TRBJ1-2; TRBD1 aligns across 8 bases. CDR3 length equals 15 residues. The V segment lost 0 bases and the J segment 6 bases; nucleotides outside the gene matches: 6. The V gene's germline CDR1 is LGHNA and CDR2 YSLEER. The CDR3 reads CASSQDPSGGNGYTF. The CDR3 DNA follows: TGCGCCAGCAGCCAAGATCCGTCAGGGGGCAATGGCTACACCTTC.

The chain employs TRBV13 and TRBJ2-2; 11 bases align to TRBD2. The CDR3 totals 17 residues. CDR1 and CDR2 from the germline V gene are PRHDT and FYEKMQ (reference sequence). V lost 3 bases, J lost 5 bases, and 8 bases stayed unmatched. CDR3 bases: TGTGCCAGCAGCTTGGACACTAGCGGGAGAGGGACCGGGGAGCTGTTTTTT. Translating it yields CASSLDTSGRGTGELFF.

CDR3 sequence: CASSATLNFEETQYF. CDR3 bases: TGTGCCAGCAGCGCTACCCTAAACTTCGAAGAGACCCAGTACTTC. The chain employs TRBV9 and TRBJ2-5; D is undetermined. Germline V gene lookup returns CDR1 SGDLS and CDR2 YYNGEE. Trimming shortened V by 3 bases and J by 3 bases, and 15 bases separated the two germline ends. The CDR3 consists of 15 residues.

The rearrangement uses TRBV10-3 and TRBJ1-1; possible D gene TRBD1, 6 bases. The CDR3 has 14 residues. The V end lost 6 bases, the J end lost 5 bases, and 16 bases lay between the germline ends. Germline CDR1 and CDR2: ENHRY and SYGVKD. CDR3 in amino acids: CAIRYTEGGTEAFF. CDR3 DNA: TGTGCCATCAGATATACAGAGGGGGGGACTGAAGCTTTCTTT.

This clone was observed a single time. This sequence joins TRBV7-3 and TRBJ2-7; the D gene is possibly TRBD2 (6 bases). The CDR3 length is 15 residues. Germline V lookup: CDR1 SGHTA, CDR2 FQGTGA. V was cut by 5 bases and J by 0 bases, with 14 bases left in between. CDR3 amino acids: CASSPEGGISYEQYF. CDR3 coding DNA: TGTGCCAGCAGCCCGGAGGGCGGCATCTCCTACGAGCAGTACTTC.

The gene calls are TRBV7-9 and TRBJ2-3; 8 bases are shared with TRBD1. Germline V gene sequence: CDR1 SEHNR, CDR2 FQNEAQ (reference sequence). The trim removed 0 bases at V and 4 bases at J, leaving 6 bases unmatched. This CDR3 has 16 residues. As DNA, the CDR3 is TGTGCCAGCAGCTTAGCAGAGGCAGGGGGCGCAGATACGCAGTATTTT. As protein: CASSLAEAGGADTQYF.

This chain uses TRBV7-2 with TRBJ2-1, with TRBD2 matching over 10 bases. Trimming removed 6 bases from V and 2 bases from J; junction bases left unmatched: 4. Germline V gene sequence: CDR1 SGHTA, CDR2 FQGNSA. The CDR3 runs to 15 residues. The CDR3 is CASSGTSETYNEQFF. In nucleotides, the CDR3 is TGTGCCAGCAGTGGGACTAGCGAAACCTACAATGAGCAGTTCTTC.

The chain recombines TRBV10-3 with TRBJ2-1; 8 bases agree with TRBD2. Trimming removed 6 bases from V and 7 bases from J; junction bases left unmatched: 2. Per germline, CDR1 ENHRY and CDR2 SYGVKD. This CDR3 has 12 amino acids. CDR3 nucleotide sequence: TGTGCCATCAGCACTAGCGGTAATGAGCAGTTCTTC. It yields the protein CAISTSGNEQFF.